This T cell receptor (beta chain) emerged from a study of molecular identifiers for immune sequencing clone quantification. This clonotype was counted at least ten times. Its antigen remains unidentified. Study-wide results and caveats: Beyond 20 RNA copies, clones held over 97% of effector molecules, compared with under 1% in naive cells.

Trimming stripped 4 bases from V and 8 bases from J, with 11 bases between. CDR1 is MGHRA and CDR2 is YSYEKL in the germline V gene. The CDR3 has 13 residues. With listed TCR primers and previously described methods, bulk TCR libraries were prepared. One entry per CDR3 protein results from TCRdb running MiXCR on the PCR reads. The sample lists about half a million distinct CDR3 sequences, around 23% seen once, with just over 0.75% in the top ten. V and J are TRBV4-1 and TRBJ1-4; D is ambiguous. Material for sequencing was naive CD8+ T cells from blood, with Jurkat cell RNA spiked in. The sample's subset: FACS-sorted CD8+CD4-CCR7+CD45RA+ naive T cells. The TCR was taken from a human donor in good health. Some libraries in this study had Jurkat cell RNA spiked in. The DNA of the CDR3 is TGCGCCAGCAGCCTAACATCCGGGGAAAAACTGTTTTTT. This translates into CASSLTSGEKLFF.